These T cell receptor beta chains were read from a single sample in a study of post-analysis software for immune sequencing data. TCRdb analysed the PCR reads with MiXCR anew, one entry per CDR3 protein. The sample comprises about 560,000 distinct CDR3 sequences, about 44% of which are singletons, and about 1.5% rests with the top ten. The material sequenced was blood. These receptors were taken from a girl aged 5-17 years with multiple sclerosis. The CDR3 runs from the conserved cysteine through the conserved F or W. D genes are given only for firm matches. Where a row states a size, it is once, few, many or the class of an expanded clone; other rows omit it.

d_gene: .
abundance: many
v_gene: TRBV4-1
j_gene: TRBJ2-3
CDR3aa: CASSQVGTFTDTQYF
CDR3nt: TGCGCCAGCAGCCAAGTGGGCACCTTCACAGATACGCAGTATTTT

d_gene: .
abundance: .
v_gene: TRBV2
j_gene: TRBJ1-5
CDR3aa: CASREGQPQHF
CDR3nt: TGTGCCAGCAGAGAGGGTCAGCCCCAGCATTTT

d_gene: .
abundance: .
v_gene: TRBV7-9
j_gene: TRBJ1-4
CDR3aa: CASNARGGGEKLFF
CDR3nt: TGTGCCAGCAACGCCCGGGGAGGAGGTGAAAAACTGTTTTTT

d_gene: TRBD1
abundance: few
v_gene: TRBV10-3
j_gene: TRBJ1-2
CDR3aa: CAISPPGQGNYGYTF
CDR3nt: TGTGCCATCAGTCCCCCGGGACAGGGAAACTATGGCTACACCTTC

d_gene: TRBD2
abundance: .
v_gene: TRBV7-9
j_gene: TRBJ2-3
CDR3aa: CASSPDTSGGAADTQYF
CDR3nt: TGTGCCAGCAGCCCCGATACTAGCGGGGGGGCCGCAGATACGCAGTATTTT

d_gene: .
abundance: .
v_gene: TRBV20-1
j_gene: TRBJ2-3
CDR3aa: CSAEDVRGSTDTQYF
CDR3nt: TGCAGTGCTGAGGATGTTCGCGGGAGCACAGATACGCAGTATTTT

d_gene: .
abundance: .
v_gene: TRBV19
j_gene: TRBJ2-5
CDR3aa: CASSIGGLGGQYF
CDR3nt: TGTGCCAGTAGTATAGGAGGGTTAGGGGGGCAGTACTTC

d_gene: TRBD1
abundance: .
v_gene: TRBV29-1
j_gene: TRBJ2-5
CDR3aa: CSVDKGQGGETQYF
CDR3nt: TGCAGCGTTGATAAGGGACAGGGGGGCGAGACCCAGTACTTC

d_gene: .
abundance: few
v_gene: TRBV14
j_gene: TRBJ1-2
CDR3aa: CASSQDQTGSGYTF
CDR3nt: TGTGCCAGCAGCCAAGATCAAACAGGGAGCGGCTACACCTTC

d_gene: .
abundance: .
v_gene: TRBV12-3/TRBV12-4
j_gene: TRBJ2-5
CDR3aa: CASSPHPKTQYF
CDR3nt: TGTGCCAGCAGTCCCCACCCCAAGACCCAGTACTTC

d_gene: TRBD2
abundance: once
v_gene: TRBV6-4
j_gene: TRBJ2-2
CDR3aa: CASSHPTIAGGPNTGELFF
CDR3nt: TGTGCCAGCAGCCACCCCACGATAGCGGGGGGGCCGAACACCGGGGAGCTGTTTTTT

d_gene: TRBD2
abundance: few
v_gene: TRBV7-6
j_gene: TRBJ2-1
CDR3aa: CASSLALGGSYNEQFF
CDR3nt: TGTGCCAGCAGCTTAGCGTTGGGGGGGTCCTACAATGAGCAGTTCTTC

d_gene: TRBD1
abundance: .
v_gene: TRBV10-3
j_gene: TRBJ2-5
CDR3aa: CAISDRDRAPETQYF
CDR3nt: TGTGCCATCAGTGATCGCGACAGGGCGCCAGAGACCCAGTACTTC

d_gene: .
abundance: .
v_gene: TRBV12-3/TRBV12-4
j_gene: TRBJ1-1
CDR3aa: CASSSGGSLILNTEAFF
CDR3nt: TGTGCCAGCTCCTCGGGGGGGAGTCTTATCCTGAACACTGAAGCTTTCTTT

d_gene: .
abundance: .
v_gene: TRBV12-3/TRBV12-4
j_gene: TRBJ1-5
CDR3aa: CASSLAGGRDRPQHF
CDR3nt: TGTGCCAGCAGTTTGGCCGGGGGCAGGGATCGGCCCCAGCATTTT

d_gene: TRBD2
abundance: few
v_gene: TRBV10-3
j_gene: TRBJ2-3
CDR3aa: CAIGSGSVSDTQYF
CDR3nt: TGTGCCATCGGAAGCGGGAGTGTCTCAGATACGCAGTATTTT

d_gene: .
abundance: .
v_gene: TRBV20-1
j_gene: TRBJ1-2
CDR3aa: CSARDSGGYTF
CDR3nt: TGCAGTGCTAGAGATTCGGGTGGCTACACCTTC

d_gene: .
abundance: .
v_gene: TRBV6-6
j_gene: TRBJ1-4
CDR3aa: CASSYDSNEKLFF
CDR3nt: TGTGCCAGCAGCTATGACTCCAATGAAAAACTGTTTTTT

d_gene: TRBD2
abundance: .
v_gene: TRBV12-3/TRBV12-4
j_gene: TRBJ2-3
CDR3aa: CASSSGTSTDAQYF
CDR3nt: TGTGCCAGCAGTTCCGGGACTAGCACAGATGCGCAGTATTTT

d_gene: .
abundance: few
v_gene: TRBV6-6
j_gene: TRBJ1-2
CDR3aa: CASSPPRQANYGYTF
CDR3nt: TGTGCCAGCAGTCCCCCCCGGCAGGCTAACTATGGCTACACCTTC

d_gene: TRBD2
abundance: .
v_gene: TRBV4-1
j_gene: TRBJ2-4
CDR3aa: CASSQGRLAGGDIQYF
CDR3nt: TGCGCCAGCAGCCAAGGACGACTAGCGGGAGGGGACATTCAGTACTTC

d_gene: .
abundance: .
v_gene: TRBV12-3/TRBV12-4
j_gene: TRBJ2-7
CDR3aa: CASSLLARGLLGPYEQYF
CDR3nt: TGTGCCAGCAGTTTGCTGGCCAGAGGGCTTTTGGGCCCCTACGAGCAGTACTTC

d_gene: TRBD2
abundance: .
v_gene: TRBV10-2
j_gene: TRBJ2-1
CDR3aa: CACGGSSYNEQFF
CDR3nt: TGCGCCTGCGGGGGGAGCTCCTACAATGAGCAGTTCTTC

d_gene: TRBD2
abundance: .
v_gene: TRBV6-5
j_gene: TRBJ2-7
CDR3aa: CASSYPFEPPSGIYEQYF
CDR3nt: TGTGCCAGCAGTTACCCTTTTGAGCCCCCCAGCGGGATCTACGAGCAGTACTTC

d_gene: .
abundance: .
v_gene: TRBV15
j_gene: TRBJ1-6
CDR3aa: CATSRGSSVLGSPLHF
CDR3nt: TGTGCCACCAGCAGGGGTTCAAGTGTCCTGGGATCACCCCTCCACTTT

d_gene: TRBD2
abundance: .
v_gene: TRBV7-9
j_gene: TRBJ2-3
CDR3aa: CASSPGSGDMDTQYF
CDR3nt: TGTGCCAGCAGCCCCGGTAGCGGGGATATGGATACGCAGTATTTT

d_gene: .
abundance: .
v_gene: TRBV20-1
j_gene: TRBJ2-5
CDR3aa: CSAPGGQETQYF
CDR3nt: TGCAGTGCCCCCGGGGGACAAGAGACCCAGTACTTC

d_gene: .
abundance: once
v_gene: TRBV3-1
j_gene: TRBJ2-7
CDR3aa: CASSQDRGGRPSYEQYF
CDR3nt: TGTGCCAGCAGCCAAGATCGTGGGGGGAGACCCTCCTACGAGCAGTACTTC

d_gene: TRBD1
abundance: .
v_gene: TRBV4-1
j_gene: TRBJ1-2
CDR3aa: CASSQWTGTYGYTF
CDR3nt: TGCGCCAGCAGCCAATGGACAGGCACCTATGGCTACACCTTC

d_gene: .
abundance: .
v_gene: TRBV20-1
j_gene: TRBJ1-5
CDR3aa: CSAAGSNQPQHF
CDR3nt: TGCAGTGCCGCGGGTAGCAATCAGCCCCAGCATTTT